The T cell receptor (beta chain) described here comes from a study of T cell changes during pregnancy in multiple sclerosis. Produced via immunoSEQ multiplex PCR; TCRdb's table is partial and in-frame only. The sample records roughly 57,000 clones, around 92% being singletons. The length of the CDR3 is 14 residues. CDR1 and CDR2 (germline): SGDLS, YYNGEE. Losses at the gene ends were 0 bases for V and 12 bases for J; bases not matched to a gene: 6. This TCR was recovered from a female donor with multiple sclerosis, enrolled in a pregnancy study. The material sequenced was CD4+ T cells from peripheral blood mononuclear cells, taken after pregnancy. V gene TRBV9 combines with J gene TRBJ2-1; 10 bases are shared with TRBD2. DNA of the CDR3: TGTGCCAGCAGCGTAGAAAGCGGGGGGGCTGGGCAGTTCTTC. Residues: CASSVESGGAGQFF.